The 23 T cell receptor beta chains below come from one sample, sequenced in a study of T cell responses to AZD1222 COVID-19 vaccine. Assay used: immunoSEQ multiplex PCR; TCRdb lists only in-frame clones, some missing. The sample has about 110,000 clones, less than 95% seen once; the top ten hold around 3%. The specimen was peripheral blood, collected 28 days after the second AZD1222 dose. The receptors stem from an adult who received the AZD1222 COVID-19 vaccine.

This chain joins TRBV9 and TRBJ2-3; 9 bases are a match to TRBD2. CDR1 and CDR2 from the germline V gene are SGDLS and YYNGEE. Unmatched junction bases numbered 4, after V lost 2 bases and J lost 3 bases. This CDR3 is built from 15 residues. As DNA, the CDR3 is TGTGCCAGCAGCGTTTTAGCGGGAGCAACAGATACGCAGTATTTT. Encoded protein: CASSVLAGATDTQYF.

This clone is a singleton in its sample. The CDR3: CASRPGYEQYF. CDR3 bases: TGTGCCAGCAGACCGGGGTACGAGCAGTACTTC. This chain uses TRBV6-7 with TRBJ2-7, with TRBD2 as a possible D gene (5 bases). TRBV6-7 counts as an open reading frame of uncertain function. The V and J ends lost 6 bases and 4 bases respectively, with 7 bases between them. There are 11 residues in the CDR3.

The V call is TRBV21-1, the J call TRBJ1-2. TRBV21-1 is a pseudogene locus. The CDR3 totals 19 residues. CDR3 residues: CASSKALKIPGPPNYGYTF. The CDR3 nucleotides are TGTGCCAGCAGCAAAGCGCTCAAAATTCCGGGACCGCCTAACTATGGCTACACCTTC.

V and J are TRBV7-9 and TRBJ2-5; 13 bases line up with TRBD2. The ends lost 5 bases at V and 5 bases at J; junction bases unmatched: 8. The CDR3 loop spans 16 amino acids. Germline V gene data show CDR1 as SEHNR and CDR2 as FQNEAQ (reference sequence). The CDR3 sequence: CASSHWTSGSMETQYF. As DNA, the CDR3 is TGTGCCAGCAGCCATTGGACTAGCGGGAGTATGGAGACCCAGTACTTC. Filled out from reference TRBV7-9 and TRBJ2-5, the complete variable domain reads DTGVSQNPRHKITKRGQNVTFRCDPISEHNRLYWYRQTLGQGPEFLTYFQNEAQLEKSRLLSDRFSAERPKGSFSTLEIQRTEQGDSAMYLCASSHWTSGSMETQYFGPGTRLLVL.

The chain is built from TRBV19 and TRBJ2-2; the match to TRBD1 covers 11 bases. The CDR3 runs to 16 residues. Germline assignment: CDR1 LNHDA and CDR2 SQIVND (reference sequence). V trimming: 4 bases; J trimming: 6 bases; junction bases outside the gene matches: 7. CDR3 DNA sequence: TGTGCCAGTAGTACCACCGGGACAGGGGGGGCCGGGGAGCTGTTTTTT. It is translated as CASSTTGTGGAGELFF.

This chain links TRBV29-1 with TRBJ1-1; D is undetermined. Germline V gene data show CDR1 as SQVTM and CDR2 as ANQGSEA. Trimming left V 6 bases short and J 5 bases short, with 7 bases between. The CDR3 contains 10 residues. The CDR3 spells CSVLFTEAFF. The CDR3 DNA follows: TGCAGCGTCCTCTTTACTGAAGCTTTCTTT.

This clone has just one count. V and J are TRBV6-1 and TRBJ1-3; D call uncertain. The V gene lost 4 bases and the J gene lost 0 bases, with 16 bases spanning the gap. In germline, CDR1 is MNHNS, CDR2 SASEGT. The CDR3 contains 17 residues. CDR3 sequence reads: CASSASPRLTSGNTIYF. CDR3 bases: TGTGCCAGCAGTGCCTCCCCACGACTTACCTCTGGAAACACCATATATTTT.

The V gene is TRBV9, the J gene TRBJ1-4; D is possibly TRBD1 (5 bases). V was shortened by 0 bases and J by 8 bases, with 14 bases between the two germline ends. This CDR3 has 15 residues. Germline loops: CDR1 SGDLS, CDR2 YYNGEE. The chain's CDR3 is CASSVELWPGEKLFF. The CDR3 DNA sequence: TGTGCCAGCAGCGTAGAACTGTGGCCAGGGGAAAAACTGTTTTTT.

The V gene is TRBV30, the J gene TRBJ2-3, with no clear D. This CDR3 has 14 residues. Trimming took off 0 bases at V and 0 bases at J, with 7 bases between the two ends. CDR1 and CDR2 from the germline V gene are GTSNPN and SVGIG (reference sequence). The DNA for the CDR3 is TGTGCCTGGAGTGTGGTCCCGAGCACAGATACGCAGTATTTT. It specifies CAWSVVPSTDTQYF.

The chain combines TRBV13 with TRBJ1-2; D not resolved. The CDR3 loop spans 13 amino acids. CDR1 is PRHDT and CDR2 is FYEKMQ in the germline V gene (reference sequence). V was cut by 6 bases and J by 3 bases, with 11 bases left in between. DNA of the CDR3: TGTGCCAGCAGTGAAGGGTCGGACTATGGCTACACCTTC. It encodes CASSEGSDYGYTF.

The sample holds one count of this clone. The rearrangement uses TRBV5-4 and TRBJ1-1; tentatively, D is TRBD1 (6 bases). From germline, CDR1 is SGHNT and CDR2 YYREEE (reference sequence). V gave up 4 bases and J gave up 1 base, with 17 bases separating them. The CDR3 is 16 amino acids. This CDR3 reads CASSAIFRGGNTEAFF. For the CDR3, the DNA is TGTGCCAGCAGCGCGATCTTCAGGGGAGGGAACACTGAAGCTTTCTTT.

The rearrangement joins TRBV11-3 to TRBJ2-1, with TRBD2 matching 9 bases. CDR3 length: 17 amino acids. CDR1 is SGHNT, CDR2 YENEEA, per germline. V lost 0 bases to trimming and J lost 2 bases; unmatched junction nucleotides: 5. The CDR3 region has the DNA TGTGCCAGCAGCTTAGAGGGGCGGGAGGGCCCCTACAATGAGCAGTTCTTC. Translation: CASSLEGREGPYNEQFF.

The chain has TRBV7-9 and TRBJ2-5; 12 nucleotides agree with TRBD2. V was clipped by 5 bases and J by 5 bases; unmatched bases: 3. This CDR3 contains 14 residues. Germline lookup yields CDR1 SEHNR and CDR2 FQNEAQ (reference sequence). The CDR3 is CASSRTSGKETQYF. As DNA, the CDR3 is TGTGCCAGCAGCCGGACTAGCGGGAAGGAGACCCAGTACTTC.

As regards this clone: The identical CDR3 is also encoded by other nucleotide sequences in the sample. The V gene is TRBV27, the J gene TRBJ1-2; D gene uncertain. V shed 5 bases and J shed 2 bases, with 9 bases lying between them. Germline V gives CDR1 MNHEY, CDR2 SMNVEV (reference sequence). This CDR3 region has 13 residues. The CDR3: CASSLTPNYGYTF. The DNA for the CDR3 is TGTGCCAGCAGTCTTACACCAAACTATGGCTACACCTTC.

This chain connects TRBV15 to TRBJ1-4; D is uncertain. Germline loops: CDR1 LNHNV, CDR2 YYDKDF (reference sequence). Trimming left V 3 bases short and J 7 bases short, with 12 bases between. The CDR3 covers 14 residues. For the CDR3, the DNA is TGTGCCACCAGCAGGGCCCAATCGGGTGAAAAACTGTTTTTT. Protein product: CATSRAQSGEKLFF.

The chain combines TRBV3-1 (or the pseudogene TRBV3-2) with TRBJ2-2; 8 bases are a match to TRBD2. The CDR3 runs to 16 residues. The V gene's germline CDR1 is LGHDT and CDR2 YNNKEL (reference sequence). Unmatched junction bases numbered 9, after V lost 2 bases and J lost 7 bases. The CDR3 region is CASSQLSGERHGELFF. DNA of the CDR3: TGTGCCAGCAGCCAACTTAGCGGGGAAAGACACGGGGAGCTGTTTTTT.

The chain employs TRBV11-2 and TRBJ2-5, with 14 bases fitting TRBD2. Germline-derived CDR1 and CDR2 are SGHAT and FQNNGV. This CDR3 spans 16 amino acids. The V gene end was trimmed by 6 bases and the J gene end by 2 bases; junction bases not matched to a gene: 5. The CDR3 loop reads CASSSGTSGGQETQYF. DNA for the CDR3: TGTGCCAGCAGTTCCGGGACTAGCGGGGGTCAAGAGACCCAGTACTTC.

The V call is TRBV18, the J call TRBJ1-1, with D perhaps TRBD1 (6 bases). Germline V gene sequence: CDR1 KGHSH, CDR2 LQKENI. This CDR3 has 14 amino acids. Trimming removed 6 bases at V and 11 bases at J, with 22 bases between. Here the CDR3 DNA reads TGTGCCAGCTCGTACTACCGGCAGGCCAGGGGCGCTTTCTTT. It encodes CASSYYRQARGAFF.

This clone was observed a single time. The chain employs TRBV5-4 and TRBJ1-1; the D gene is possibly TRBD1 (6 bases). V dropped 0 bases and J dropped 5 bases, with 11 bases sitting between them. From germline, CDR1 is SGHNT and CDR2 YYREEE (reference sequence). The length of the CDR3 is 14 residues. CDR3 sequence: CASSLVGGETEAFF. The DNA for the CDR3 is TGTGCCAGCAGCTTGGTTGGGGGCGAGACTGAAGCTTTCTTT. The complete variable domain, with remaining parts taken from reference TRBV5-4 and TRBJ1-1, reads ETGVTQSPTHLIKTRGQQVTLRCSSQSGHNTVSWYQQALGQGPQFIFQYYREEENGRGNFPPRFSGLQFPNYSSELNVNALELDDSALYLCASSLVGGETEAFFGQGTRLTVV.

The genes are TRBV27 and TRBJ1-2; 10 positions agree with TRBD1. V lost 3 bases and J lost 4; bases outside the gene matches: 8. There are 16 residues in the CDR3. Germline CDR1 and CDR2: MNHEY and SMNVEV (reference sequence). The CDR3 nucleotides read TGTGCCAGCAGTTTGATAATGACAGGGGGCGCCTATGGCTACACCTTC. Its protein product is CASSLIMTGGAYGYTF.

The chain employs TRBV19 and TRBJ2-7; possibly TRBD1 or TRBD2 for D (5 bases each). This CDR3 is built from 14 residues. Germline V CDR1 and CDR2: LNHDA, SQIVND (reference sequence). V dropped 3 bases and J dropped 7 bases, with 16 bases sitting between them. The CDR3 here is CASSISGTTAEQYF. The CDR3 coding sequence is TGTGCCAGTAGTATCTCCGGGACGACGGCTGAGCAGTACTTC.

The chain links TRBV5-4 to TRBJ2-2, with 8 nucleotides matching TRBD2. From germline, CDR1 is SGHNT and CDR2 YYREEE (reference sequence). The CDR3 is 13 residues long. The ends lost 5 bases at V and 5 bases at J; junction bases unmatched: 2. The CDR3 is CASRREATGELFF. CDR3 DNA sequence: TGTGCCAGCAGGCGGGAGGCGACCGGGGAGCTGTTTTTT.

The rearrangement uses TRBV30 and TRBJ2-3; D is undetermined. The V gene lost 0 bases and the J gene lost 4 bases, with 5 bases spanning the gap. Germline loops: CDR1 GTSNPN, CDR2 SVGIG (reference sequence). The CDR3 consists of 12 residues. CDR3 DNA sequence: TGTGCCTGGAGTGTAGTGCCAGATACGCAGTATTTT. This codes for CAWSVVPDTQYF.